This section outlines one TCR beta chain sequence together with its context. Its antigen is not identified. The sample originates from a study of shared clonotypes between healthy human individuals. Genomic DNA of every subset was divided equally among multiple immunoSEQ plates. Data came from immunoSEQ multiplex PCR; TCRdb stores just in-frame clones and leaves some out. The sample consists of some 480,000 clones, around three quarters of them appearing once. Germline V gene data show CDR1 as SNHLY and CDR2 as FYNNEI. The CDR3 runs to 15 residues. The germline V and J ends were trimmed by 3 bases and 5 bases, with 16 bases remaining between them. Points from the study as a whole: Tissue TCR repertoires likely differ from these blood-only repertoires.

Everyone who donated was a Caucasian adult who lived in Nashville, Tennessee. This chain links TRBV2 with TRBJ1-2, with a weak D call TRBD1 (6 bases). The receptor's source is a middle-aged woman in good health. Some clones in this sample may be carry-over from other donors' samples. The sample consisted of PBMCs. CDR3 in amino acids: CASSDPGEDQYGYTF. CDR3 nucleotide sequence: TGTGCCAGCAGTGACCCAGGGGAGGATCAGTATGGCTACACCTTC.